The clone carrying this T cell receptor beta chain was found a few times. The antigen is unknown. The sample originates from a study of response to subunit inactivated influenza vaccine. Study-wide points: It was the authors' suggestion that each seasonal influenza vaccination recruits few new T cells.

TCRdb re-called the RT-PCR reads through MiXCR, storing one row per CDR3 protein. The sample consists of roughly 500,000 distinct CDR3 sequences, about 17% of them appearing once. Germline lookup yields CDR1 MDHEN and CDR2 SYDVKM. The trim removed 6 bases at V and 1 base at J, leaving 6 bases unmatched. The length of the CDR3 is 15 residues. The material sequenced was CD4+ T cells sorted from PBMCs, taken about 24 months after vaccination. This clonotype was sampled from a man in his fifties or sixties who received an inactivated influenza vaccine. V is TRBV28 and J is TRBJ2-1; 7 bases fit TRBD2. The CDR3 sequence: CASSKSGISYNEQFF. CDR3 nucleotide sequence: TGTGCCAGCAGCAAAAGCGGGATTTCCTACAATGAGCAGTTCTTC.